The T cell receptor (beta chain) under discussion was sequenced for a study of blood T cell repertoires in COVID-19. About the research overall: Collection of acute and convalescent COVID-19 samples took place in the United States, Italy and Spain.

TCRdb's copy holds only in-frame clones and misses some; the assay was immunoSEQ multiplex PCR. The sample has about 35,000 clones, 83% seen once; the top ten hold under 4.5%. Germline-derived CDR1 and CDR2 are GTSNPN and SVGIG (reference sequence). Trimming left V 4 bases short and J 5 bases short, with 11 bases between. This CDR3 has 13 amino acids. Sequencing input: peripheral blood. This sequence was found in a man in his forties or fifties with acute or convalescent COVID-19. The chain uses TRBV30 and TRBJ2-2; D perhaps matches TRBD2 (5 bases). Written as DNA, the CDR3 is TGTGCCTGGACTTCCGGAGGTACCGGGGAGCTGTTTTTT. Translated, it gives CAWTSGGTGELFF. The full variable domain, in which reference TRBV30 and TRBJ2-2 provide the parts outside the CDR3, is SQTIHQWPATLVQPVGSPLSLECTVEGTSNPNLYWYRQAAGRGLQLLFYSVGIGQISSEVPQNLSASRPQDRQFILSSKKLLLSDSGFYLCAWTSGGTGELFFGEGSRLTVL.